The source of this TCR beta chain is a study of technical replicates of blood from several donors. Sequenced by immunoSEQ multiplex PCR; TCRdb stores in-frame clones only, minus some. In the table there are around 57,000 clones, more than 95% of which are singletons. The CDR3 spans 15 residues. CDR1 and CDR2 from the germline V gene are SNHLY and FYNNEI. V dropped 5 bases and J dropped 3; count of bases not matched to a gene: 7. This clone was found once. This sequence joins TRBV2 and TRBJ2-1; 7 positions agree with TRBD1. The clonotype comes from a human donor in good health. The specimen was T cells isolated from PBMCs. CDR3 nucleotides: TGTGCCAGCAGTCTAGACAGGGTTGACTACAATGAGCAGTTCTTC. It translates to CASSLDRVDYNEQFF.